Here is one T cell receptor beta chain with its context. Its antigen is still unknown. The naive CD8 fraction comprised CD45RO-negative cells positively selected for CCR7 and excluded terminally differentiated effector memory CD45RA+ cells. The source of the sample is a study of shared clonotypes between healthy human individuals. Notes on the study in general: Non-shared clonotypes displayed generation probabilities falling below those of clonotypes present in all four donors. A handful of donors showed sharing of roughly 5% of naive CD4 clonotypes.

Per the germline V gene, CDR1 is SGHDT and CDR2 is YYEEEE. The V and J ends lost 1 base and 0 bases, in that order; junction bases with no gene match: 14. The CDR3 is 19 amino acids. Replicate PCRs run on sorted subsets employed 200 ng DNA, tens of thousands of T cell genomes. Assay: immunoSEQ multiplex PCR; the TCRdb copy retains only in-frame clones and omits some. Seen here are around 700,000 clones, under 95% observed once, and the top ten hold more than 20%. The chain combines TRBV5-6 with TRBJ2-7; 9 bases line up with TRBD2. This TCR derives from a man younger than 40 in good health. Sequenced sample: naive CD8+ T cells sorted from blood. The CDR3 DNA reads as TGTGCCAGCAGCTTGAGGGGGATGGCGGGCGGGAGGGACTCCTACGAGCAGTACTTC. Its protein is CASSLRGMAGGRDSYEQYF.